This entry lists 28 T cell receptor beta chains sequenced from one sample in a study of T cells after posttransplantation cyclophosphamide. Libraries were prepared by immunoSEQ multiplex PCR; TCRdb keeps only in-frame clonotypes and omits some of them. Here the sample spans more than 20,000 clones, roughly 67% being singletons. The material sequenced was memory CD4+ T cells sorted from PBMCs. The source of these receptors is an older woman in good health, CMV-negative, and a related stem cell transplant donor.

CDR3 loop: CASSLLTEGSTDTQYF. CDR3 DNA: TGTGCCAGCAGTTTATTAACCGAGGGTAGCACAGATACGCAGTATTTT. The rearrangement uses TRBV27 and TRBJ2-3; possibly TRBD2 for D (5 bases). The CDR3 has 16 amino acids. Germline CDR1 MNHEY, CDR2 SMNVEV (reference sequence). Trimming pared 1 base from V and 0 bases from J, leaving 11 bases between.

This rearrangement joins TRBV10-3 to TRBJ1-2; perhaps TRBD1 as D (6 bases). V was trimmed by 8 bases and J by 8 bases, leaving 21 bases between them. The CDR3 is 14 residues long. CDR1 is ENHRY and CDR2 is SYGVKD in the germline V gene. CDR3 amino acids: CAIGADNRDGGYTF. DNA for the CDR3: TGTGCCATCGGAGCCGATAACAGGGATGGCGGCTACACCTTC.

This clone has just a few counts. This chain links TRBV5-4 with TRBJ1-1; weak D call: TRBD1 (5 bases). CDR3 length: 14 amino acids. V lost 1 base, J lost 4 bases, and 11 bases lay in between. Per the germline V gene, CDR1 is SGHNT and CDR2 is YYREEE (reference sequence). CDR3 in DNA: TGTGCCAGCAGCTTGCTAGGGGTGGGCACTGAAGCTTTCTTT. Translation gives CASSLLGVGTEAFF.

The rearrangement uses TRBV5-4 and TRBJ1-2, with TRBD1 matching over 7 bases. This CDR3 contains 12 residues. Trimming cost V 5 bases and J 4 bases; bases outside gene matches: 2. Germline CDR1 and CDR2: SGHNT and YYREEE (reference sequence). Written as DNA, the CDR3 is TGTGCCAGCAGACGGGACAGCTATGGCTACACCTTC. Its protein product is CASRRDSYGYTF.

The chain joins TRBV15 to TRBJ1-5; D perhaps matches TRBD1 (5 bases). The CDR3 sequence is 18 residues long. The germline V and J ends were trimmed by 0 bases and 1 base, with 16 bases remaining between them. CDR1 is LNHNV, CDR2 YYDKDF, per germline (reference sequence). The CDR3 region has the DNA TGTGCCACCAGCAGAGATGGGGGAGGGGTTGGAAGCAATCAGCCCCAGCATTTT. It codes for CATSRDGGGVGSNQPQHF.

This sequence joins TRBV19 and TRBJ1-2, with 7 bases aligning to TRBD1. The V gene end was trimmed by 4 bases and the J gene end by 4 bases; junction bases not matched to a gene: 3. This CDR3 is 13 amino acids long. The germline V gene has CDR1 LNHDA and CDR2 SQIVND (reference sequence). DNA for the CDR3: TGTGCCAGTAGTACAGGGGGGACCTATGGCTACACCTTC. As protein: CASSTGGTYGYTF. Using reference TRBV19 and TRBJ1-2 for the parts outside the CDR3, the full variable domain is DGGITQSPKYLFRKEGQNVTLSCEQNLNHDAMYWYRQDPGQGLRLIYYSQIVNDFQKGDIAEGYSVSREKKESFPLTVTSAQKNPTAFYLCASSTGGTYGYTFGSGTRLTVV.

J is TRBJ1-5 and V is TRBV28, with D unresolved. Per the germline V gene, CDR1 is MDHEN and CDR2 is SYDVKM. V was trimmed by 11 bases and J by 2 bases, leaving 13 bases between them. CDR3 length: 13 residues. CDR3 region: CASRLHGNQPQHF. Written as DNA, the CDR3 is TGTGCCTCCCGATTACACGGCAATCAGCCCCAGCATTTT.

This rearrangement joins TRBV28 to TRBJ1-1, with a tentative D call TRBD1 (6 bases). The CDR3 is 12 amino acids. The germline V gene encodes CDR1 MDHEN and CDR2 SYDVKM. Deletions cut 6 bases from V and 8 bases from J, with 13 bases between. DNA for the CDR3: TGTGCCAGCAGCCCGGGGACATGGGAAGCTTTCTTT. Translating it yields CASSPGTWEAFF. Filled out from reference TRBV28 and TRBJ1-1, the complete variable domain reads DVKVTQSSRYLVKRTGEKVFLECVQDMDHENMFWYRQDPGLGLRLIYFSYDVKMKEKGDIPEGYSVSREKKERFSLILESASTNQTSMYLCASSPGTWEAFFGQGTRLTVV.

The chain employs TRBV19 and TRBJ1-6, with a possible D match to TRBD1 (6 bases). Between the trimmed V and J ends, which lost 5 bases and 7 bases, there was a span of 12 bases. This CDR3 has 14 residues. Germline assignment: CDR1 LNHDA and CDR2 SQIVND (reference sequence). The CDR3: CASSYRQGNSPLHF. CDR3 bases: TGTGCCAGTAGTTATCGTCAGGGGAATTCACCCCTCCACTTT. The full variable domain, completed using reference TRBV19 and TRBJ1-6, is DGGITQSPKYLFRKEGQNVTLSCEQNLNHDAMYWYRQDPGQGLRLIYYSQIVNDFQKGDIAEGYSVSREKKESFPLTVTSAQKNPTAFYLCASSYRQGNSPLHFGNGTRLTVT.

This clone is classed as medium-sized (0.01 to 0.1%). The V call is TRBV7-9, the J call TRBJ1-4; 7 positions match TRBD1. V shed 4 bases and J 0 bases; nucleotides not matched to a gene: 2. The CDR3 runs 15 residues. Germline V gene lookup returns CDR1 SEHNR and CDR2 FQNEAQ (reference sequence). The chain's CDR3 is CASSSDRATNEKLFF. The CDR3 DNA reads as TGTGCCAGCAGCTCTGACAGGGCAACTAATGAAAAACTGTTTTTT.

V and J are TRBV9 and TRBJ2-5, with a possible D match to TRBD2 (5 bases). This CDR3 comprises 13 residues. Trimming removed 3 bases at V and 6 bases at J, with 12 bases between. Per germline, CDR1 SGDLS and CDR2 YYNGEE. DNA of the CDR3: TGTGCCAGCAGCGCGAGCCTCGGGAAGACCCAGTACTTC. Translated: CASSASLGKTQYF.

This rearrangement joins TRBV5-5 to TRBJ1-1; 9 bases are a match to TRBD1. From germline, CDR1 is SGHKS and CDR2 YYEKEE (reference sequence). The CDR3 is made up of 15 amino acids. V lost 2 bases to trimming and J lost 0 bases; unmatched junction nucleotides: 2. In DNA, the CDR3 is TGTGCCAGCAGCTTCGGACAGGGGATGAACACTGAAGCTTTCTTT. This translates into CASSFGQGMNTEAFF.

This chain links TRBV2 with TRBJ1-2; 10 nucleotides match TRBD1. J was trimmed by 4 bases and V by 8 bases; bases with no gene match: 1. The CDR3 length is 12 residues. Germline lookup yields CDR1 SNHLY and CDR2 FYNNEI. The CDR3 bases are TGTGCCAGCCGACAGGGGGCCTATGGCTACACCTTC. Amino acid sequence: CASRQGAYGYTF.

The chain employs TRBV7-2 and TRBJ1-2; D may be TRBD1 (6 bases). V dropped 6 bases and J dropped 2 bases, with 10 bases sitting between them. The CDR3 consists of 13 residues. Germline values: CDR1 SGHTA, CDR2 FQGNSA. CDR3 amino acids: CASSRDTNYGYTF. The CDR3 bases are TGTGCCAGCAGTCGGGACACCAACTATGGCTACACCTTC.

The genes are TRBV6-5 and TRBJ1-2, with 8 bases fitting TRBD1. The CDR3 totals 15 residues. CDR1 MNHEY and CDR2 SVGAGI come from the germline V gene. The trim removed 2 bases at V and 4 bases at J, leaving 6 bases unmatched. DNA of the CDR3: TGTGCCAGCAGTTACCCGGGACAGGAACTCTATGGCTACACCTTC. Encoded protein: CASSYPGQELYGYTF.

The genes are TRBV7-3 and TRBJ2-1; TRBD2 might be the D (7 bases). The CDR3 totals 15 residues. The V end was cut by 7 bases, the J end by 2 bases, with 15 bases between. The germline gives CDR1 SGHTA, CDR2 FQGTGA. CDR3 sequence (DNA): TGTGCCAGCATTCCTCGGCGGGGGCCCTACAATGAGCAGTTCTTC. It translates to CASIPRRGPYNEQFF.

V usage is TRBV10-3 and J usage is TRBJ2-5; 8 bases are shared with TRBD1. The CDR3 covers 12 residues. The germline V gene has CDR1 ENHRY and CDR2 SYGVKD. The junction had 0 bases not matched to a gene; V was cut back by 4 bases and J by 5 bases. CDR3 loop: CAISGTGETQYF. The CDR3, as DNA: TGTGCCATCAGTGGGACAGGGGAGACCCAGTACTTC.

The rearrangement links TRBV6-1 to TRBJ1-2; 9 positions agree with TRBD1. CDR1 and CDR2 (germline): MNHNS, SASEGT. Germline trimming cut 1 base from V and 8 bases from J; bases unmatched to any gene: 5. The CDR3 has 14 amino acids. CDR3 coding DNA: TGTGCCAGCAGTGAAGAGTACAGGGGGCCCGGCTACACCTTC. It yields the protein CASSEEYRGPGYTF.

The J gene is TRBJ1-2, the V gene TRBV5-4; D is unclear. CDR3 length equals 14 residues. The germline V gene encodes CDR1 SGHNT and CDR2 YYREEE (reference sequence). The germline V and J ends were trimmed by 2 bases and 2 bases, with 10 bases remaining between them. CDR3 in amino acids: CASSLNSGNYGYTF. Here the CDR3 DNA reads TGTGCCAGCAGCTTAAATTCGGGGAACTATGGCTACACCTTC.

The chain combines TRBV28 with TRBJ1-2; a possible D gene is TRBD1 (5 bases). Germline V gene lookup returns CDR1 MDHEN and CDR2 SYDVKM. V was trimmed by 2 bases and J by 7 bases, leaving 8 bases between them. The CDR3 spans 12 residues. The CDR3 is CASSLLGLGYTF. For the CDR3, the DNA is TGTGCCAGCAGTTTACTGGGGCTTGGCTACACCTTC.

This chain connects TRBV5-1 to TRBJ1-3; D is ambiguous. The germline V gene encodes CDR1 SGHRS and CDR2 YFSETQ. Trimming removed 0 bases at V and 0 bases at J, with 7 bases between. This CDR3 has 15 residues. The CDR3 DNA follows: TGCGCCAGCAGCTTGGAAGGGAGCTCTGGAAACACCATATATTTT. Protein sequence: CASSLEGSSGNTIYF.

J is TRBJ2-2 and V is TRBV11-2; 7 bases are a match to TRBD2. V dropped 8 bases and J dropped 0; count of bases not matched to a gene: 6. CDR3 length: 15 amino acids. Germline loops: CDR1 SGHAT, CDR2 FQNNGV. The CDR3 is CASWEGSSNTGELFF. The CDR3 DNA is TGTGCCAGCTGGGAGGGGTCATCGAACACCGGGGAGCTGTTTTTT.

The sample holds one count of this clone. The CDR3 DNA reads TGTGCCAGCAGCTTAGATCTTCCCAACACTGAAGCTTTCTTT. This translates into CASSLDLPNTEAFF. The chain joins TRBV11-2 to TRBJ1-1; D remains ambiguous. Trimming left V 0 bases short and J 2 bases short, with 7 bases between. Germline V gene data show CDR1 as SGHAT and CDR2 as FQNNGV. This CDR3 has 14 residues.

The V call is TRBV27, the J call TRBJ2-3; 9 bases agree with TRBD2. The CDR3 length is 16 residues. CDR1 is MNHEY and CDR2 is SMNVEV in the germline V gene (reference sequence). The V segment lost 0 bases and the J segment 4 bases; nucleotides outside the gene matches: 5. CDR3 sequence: CASSLSWRGGPDTQYF. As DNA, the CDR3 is TGTGCCAGCAGTTTATCGTGGCGGGGGGGTCCAGATACGCAGTATTTT.

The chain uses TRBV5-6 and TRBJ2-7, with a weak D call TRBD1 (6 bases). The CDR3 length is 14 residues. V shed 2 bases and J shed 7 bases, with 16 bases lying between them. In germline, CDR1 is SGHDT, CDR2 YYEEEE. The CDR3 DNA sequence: TGTGCCAGCAGCTTAGGGTCAGGGGCTGGGGAGCAGTACTTC. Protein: CASSLGSGAGEQYF. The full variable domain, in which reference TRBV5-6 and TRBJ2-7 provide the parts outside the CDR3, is DAGVTQSPTHLIKTRGQQVTLRCSPKSGHDTVSWYQQALGQGPQFIFQYYEEEERQRGNFPDRFSGHQFPNYSSELNVNALLLGDSALYLCASSLGSGAGEQYFGPGTRLTVT.

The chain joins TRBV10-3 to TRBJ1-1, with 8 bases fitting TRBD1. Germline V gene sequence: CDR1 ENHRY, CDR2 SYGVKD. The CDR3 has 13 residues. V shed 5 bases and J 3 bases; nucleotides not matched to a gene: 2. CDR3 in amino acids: CAISPGQDTEAFF. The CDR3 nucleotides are TGTGCCATCAGTCCGGGACAGGACACTGAAGCTTTCTTT.

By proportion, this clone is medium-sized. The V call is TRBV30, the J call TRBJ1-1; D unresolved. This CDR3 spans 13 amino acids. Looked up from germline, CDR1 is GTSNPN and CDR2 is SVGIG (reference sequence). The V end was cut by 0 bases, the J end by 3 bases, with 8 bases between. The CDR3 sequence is CAWSVKRYTEAFF. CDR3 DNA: TGTGCCTGGAGTGTTAAGAGGTACACTGAAGCTTTCTTT.

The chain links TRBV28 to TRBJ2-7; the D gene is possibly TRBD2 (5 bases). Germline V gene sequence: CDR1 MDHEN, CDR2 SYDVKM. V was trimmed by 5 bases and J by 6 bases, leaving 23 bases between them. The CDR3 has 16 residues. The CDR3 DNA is TGTGCCAGCAGTCTCCAAGGCGGGCTAGCCGCGGGCGAGCAGTACTTC. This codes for CASSLQGGLAAGEQYF. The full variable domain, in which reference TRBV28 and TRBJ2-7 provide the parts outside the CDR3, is DVKVTQSSRYLVKRTGEKVFLECVQDMDHENMFWYRQDPGLGLRLIYFSYDVKMKEKGDIPEGYSVSREKKERFSLILESASTNQTSMYLCASSLQGGLAAGEQYFGPGTRLTVT.